The T cell receptor beta chain under discussion was sequenced for a study of CD8+ T cells in alopecia areata (dated by TCRdb to between 2018 and 2020). For context, the study as a whole: To study T cell clonal expansion in alopecia areata, the researchers applied high-throughput TCRbeta sequencing to both the C3H/HeJ mouse model and human patients. In humans, TCRbeta sequencing was performed on scalp tissue and on sorted CD4+ and CD8+ peripheral blood T cells from healthy controls and from patients with patchy or totalis/universalis alopecia areata. Scalp clonality was compared among normal scalp (n=4), patchy alopecia areata scalp (n=8), and alopecia totalis/universalis scalp (n=8). The RNA source kit depended on sample type: the PAXgene miRNA kit for fixed scalp, the miRNeasy kit for PBMCs, and the RNeasy kit for mouse skin. TCRbeta CDR3 regions were amplified by immunoSEQ multiplex PCR with 35 Vbeta forward and 13 Jbeta reverse primers. The research as a whole found: Scalp TCR repertoire analysis is complicated because resident alphabeta T cells in normal human skin are also sequenced, whereas mouse skin is dominated by gammadelta T cells. Lesional scalp, especially in alopecia totalis/universalis, showed higher clonality and more expanded CD8+ clones than normal scalp, suggesting antigenic drive. Shared TCR sequences between patients were less evident than in mice, which may be partly attributable to HLA diversity in the patient population.

Receptor amplification or capture employed the immunoSEQ multiplex PCR assay. RNA was extracted from all samples and reverse transcribed into cDNA, which served as template for TCR sequencing. First-strand cDNA was synthesized using SuperScript III with a 2:1 mix of oligo-dT and random hexamers. A synthetic immune receptor repertoire was used to gauge amplification bias, and whatever bias remained was removed computationally. As for the original processing: Raw reads were preprocessed to remove errors, and CDR3 was defined by IMGT conventions from the conserved cysteine to phenylalanine. Clonality was computed as 1 minus the Shannon entropy, with the entropy normalized by log2 of the number of productive unique TCRs. Whether scalp clones were CD4 or CD8 was inferred by matching scalp TCRbeta sequences against CD4 and CD8 repertoires sorted from blood. TCRdb mirrors the immuneACCESS table, restricted to in-frame sequences. Some clones are absent from its copies; in checked studies, under half trace to an unresolved V gene, and the reason for the others is unknown. V, J and clone size are those of that table, while D and trimming were read from the DNA. This sample comprises 100,000 to 150,000 clones, over 60% of them detected only once. In total, the top ten clones hold around 2.7% of the sample.

PBMCs were separated by density centrifugation and stained for CD3, CD4 and CD8, after which CD4+ and CD8+ T cells were sorted on a FACSAria. Scalp biopsies and blood samples were obtained from unaffected controls. The sample holds a few counts of this clone. Its antigen has not been determined. One base away there is no much larger clone; base qualities are not given. The CDR3 runs 15 residues from the cysteine to the phenylalanine. Only the CDR3 part of the read is kept: 45 bases, read in frame from the first base. Looking up the germline V gene (reference sequence) yields CDR1 PRHDT and CDR2 FYEKMQ. The junction shows trimming of 7 bases on V and 4 bases on J, plus 14 bases between the germline ends.

This clonotype was obtained from a human donor in good health. Sequenced input: CD4+ T cells sorted from blood. The rearrangement combines TRBV13 with TRBJ1-6, with the D gene too uncertain to name. The CDR3: CASTETAGYNSPLHF. The nucleotides read TGTGCCAGCACCGAGACGGCGGGTTATAATTCACCCCTCCACTTT.